This note documents a single T cell receptor (beta chain) sequence. What it binds is unknown. The sample is drawn from a study of cytomegalovirus exposure and HLA in healthy donors. It was with 60 Vbeta and 13 Jbeta primers that the PCR ran. Profiling relied on immunoSEQ multiplex PCR, and the TCRdb table lists in-frame clones only, not all of them. The top ten clones hold 1.5% to 2% of a sample with hundreds of thousands of clones, roughly 79% of them seen once. Germline V lookup: CDR1 SGHDN, CDR2 FVKESK. The CDR3 has 15 amino acids. Deletions cut 6 bases from V and 0 bases from J, with 12 bases between. Study-wide results and limits: Later on, a genetic analysis was performed. It linked a missense variant in DCLRE1C with V- and J-gene trimming of TCR beta.

The clonotype originates from a male donor in good health and CMV-seronegative. This chain uses TRBV14 with TRBJ2-1, with a weak D call TRBD2 (6 bases). Sequencing used PBMCs. The CDR3 is CASRRTGLSYNEQFF. The CDR3, as DNA: TGTGCCAGCAGGCGAACGGGACTCTCCTACAATGAGCAGTTCTTC.